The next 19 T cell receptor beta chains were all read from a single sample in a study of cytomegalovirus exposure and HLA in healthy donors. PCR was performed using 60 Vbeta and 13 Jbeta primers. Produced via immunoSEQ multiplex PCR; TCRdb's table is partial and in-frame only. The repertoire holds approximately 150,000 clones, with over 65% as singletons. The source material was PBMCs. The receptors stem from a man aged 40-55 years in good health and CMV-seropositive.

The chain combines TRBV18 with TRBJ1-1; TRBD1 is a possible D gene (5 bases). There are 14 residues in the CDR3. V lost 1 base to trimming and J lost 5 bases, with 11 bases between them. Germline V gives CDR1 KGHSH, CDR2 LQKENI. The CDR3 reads CASSPLEGRTEAFF. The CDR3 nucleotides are TGTGCCAGCTCACCACTAGAGGGGAGGACTGAAGCTTTCTTT.

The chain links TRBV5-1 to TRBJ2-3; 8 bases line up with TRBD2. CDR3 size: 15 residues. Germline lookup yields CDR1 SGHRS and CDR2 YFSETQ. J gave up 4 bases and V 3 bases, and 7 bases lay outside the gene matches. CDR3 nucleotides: TGCGCCAGCAGCTCGAGCGGGAGTCGCCCAGATACGCAGTATTTT. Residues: CASSSSGSRPDTQYF.

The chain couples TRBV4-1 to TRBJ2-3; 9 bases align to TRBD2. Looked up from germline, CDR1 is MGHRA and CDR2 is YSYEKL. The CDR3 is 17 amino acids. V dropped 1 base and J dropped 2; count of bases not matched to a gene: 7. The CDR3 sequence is CASSQVPLAGYTDTQYF. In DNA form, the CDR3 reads TGCGCCAGCAGCCAAGTTCCACTAGCGGGCTACACAGATACGCAGTATTTT.

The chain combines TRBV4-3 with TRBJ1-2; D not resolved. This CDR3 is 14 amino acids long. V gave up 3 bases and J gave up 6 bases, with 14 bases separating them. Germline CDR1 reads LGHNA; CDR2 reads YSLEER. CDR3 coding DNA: TGCGCCAGCAGCCATCGGGGAATTTCCGATGGCTACACCTTC. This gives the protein CASSHRGISDGYTF.

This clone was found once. Here the CDR3 reads CASSVDVGRGLNIQYF. In DNA, the CDR3 is TGTGCCAGCAGCGTAGACGTGGGGAGGGGGTTAAACATTCAGTACTTC. The chain recombines TRBV9 with TRBJ2-4; a weak D match, TRBD2 (7 bases). Looked up from germline, CDR1 is SGDLS and CDR2 is YYNGEE. V was cut by 0 bases and J by 6 bases, with 16 bases left in between. The CDR3 totals 16 residues.

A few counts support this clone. The DNA for the CDR3 is TGTGCCAGCAGTTTGCAGGCAGTCTATGGCTACACCTTC. Translating gives CASSLQAVYGYTF. The chain links TRBV28 to TRBJ1-2; D is ambiguous. V was trimmed by 3 bases and J by 4 bases, leaving 9 bases between them. This CDR3 comprises 13 residues. The germline gives CDR1 MDHEN, CDR2 SYDVKM.

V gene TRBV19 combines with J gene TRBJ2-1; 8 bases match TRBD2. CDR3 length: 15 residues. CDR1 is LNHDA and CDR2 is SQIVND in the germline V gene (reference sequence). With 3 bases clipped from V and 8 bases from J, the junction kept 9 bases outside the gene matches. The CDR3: CASSIGGTSKDEQFF. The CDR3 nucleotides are TGTGCCAGTAGTATTGGGGGGACTAGTAAGGATGAGCAGTTCTTC.

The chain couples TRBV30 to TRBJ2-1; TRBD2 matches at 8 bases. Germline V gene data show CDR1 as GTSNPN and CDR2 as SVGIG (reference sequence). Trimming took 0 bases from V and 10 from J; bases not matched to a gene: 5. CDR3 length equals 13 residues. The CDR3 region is CAWSVMVAGEQFF. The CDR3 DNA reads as TGTGCCTGGAGTGTTATGGTAGCGGGAGAGCAGTTCTTC.

The CDR3 bases are TGTGCCAGCGGTAACTCCCTCTCTGGGACCCAGTACTTC. This gives the protein CASGNSLSGTQYF. The V call is TRBV28, the J call TRBJ2-5; D is uncertain. The V gene's germline CDR1 is MDHEN and CDR2 SYDVKM. CDR3 length: 13 residues. Trimming took 8 bases from V and 7 from J, leaving 17 bases between them.

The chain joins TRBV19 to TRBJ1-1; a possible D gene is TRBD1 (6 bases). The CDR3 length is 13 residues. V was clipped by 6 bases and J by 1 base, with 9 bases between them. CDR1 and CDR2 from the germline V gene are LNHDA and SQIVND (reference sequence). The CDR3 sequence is CASSLGGNTEAFF. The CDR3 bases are TGTGCCAGTAGCTTAGGGGGGAACACTGAAGCTTTCTTT. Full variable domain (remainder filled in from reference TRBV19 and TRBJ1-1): DGGITQSPKYLFRKEGQNVTLSCEQNLNHDAMYWYRQDPGQGLRLIYYSQIVNDFQKGDIAEGYSVSREKKESFPLTVTSAQKNPTAFYLCASSLGGNTEAFFGQGTRLTVV.

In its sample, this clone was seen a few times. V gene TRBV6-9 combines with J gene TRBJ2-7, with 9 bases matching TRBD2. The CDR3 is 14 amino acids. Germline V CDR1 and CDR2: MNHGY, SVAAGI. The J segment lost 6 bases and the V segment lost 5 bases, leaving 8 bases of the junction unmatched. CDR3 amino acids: CASSRLAEHFEQYF. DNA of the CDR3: TGTGCCAGCAGTCGACTAGCGGAACATTTCGAGCAGTACTTC.

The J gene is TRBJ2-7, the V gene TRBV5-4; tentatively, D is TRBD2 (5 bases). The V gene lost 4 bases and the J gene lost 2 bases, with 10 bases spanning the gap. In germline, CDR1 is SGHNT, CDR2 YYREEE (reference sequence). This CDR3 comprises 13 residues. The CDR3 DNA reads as TGTGCCAGCAGCCCCGGGATCACCTACGAGCAGTACTTC. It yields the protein CASSPGITYEQYF.

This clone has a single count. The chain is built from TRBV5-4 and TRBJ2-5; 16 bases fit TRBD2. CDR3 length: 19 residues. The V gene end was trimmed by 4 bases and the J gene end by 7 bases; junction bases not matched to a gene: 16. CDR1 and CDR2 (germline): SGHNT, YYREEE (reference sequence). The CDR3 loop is CASSLTPGLAGGGGGTQYF. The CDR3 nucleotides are TGTGCCAGCAGCCTTACCCCGGGACTAGCGGGAGGGGGCGGGGGGACCCAGTACTTC. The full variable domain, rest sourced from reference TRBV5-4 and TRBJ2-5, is ETGVTQSPTHLIKTRGQQVTLRCSSQSGHNTVSWYQQALGQGPQFIFQYYREEENGRGNFPPRFSGLQFPNYSSELNVNALELDDSALYLCASSLTPGLAGGGGGTQYFGPGTRLLVL.

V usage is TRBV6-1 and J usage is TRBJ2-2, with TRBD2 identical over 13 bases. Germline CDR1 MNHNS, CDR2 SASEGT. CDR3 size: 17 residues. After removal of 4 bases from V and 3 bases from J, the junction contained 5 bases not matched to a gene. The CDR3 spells CASSGTSGRAYTGELFF. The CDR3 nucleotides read TGTGCCAGCAGTGGAACTAGCGGGAGGGCCTACACCGGGGAGCTGTTTTTT.

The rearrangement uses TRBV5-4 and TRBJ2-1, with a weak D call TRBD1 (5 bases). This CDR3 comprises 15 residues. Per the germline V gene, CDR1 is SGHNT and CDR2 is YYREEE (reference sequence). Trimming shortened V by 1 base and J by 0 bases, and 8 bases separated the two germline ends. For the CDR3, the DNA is TGTGCCAGCAGCTTGACAGGAGACTCCTACAATGAGCAGTTCTTC. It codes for CASSLTGDSYNEQFF.

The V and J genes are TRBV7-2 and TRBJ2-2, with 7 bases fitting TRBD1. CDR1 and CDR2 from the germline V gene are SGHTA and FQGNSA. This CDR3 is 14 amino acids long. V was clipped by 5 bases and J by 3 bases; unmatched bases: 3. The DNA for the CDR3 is TGTGCCAGCAGCACGGGACAGTACACCGGGGAGCTGTTTTTT. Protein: CASSTGQYTGELFF. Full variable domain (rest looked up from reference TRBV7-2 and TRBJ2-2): GAGVSQSPSNKVTEKGKDVELRCDPISGHTALYWYRQSLGQGLEFLIYFQGNSAPDKSGLPSDRFSAERTGGSVSTLTIQRTQQEDSAVYLCASSTGQYTGELFFGEGSRLTVL.

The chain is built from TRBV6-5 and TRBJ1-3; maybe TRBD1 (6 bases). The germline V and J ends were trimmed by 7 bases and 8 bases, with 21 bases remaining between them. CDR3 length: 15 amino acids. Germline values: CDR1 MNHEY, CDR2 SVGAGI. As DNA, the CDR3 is TGTGCCAGCAAAATCCACCTTCGAGGGGGTGACACCATATATTTT. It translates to CASKIHLRGGDTIYF.

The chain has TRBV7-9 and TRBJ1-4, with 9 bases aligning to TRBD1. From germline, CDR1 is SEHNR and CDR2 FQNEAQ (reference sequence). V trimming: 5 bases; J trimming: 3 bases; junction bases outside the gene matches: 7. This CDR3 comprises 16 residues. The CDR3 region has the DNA TGTGCCAGCAGCAAAGGACAGGGGACTTCTAATGAAAAACTGTTTTTT. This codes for CASSKGQGTSNEKLFF.

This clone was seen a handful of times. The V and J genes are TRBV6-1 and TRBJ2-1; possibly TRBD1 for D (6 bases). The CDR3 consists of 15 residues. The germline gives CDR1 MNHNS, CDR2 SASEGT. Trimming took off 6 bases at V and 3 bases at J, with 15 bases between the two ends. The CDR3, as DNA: TGTGCCAGCAGACAGGGAAATGTCGGCTACAATGAGCAGTTCTTC. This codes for CASRQGNVGYNEQFF.